This T cell receptor (beta chain) stems from a study of T cells after yellow fever vaccination. UMIs were added to TCR cDNA along with a universal primer site when it was made by 5'RACE template switching. TCRdb re-analysed the 5' RACE reads in MiXCR, keeping a single row per CDR3 protein. The profile shows 620,000 or so distinct CDR3 sequences, roughly an eighth of them singletons. Germline V gene lookup returns CDR1 LNHNV and CDR2 YYDKDF (reference sequence). Between the trimmed V and J ends, which lost 1 base and 2 bases, there was a span of 10 bases. This CDR3 is built from 15 residues. This clonotype originated in a man between 25 and 39 years old who received the YFV17D yellow fever vaccine. This specimen was PBMCs, taken on the day of the yellow fever booster vaccination. The chain uses TRBV15 and TRBJ2-3; D is ambiguous. CDR3 sequence reads: CATSRGGSLTDTQYF. As DNA, the CDR3 is TGTGCCACCAGCAGAGGAGGCAGCCTCACAGATACGCAGTATTTT.